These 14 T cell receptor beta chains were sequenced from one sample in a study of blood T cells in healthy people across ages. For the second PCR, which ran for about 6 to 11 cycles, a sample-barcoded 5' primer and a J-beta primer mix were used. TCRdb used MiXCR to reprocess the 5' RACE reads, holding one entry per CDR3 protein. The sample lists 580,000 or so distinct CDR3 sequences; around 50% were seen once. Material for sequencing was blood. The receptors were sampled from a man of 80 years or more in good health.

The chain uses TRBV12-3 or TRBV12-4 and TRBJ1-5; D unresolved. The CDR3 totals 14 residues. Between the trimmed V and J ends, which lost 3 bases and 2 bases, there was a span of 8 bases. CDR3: CASSFSLGNQPQHF. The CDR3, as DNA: TGTGCCAGCAGTTTTAGCCTGGGCAATCAGCCCCAGCATTTT.

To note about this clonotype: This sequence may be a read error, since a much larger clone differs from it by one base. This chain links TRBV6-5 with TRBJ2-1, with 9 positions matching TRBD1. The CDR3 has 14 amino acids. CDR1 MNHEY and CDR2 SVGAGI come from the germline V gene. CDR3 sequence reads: CASSRTGVYNGQFF. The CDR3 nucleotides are TGTGCCAGCAGCCGGACAGGGGTTTACAATGGGCAGTTCTTC.

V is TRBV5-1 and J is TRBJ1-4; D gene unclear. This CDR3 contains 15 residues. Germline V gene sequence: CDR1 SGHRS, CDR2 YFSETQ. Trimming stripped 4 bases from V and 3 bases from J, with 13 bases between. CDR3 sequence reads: CASSPQWGANEKLFF. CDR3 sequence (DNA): TGCGCCAGCAGCCCTCAGTGGGGAGCTAATGAAAAACTGTTTTTT. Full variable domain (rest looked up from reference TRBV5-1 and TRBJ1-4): KAGVTQTPRYLIKTRGQQVTLSCSPISGHRSVSWYQQTPGQGLQFLFEYFSETQRNKGNFPGRFSGRQFSNSRSEMNVSTLELGDSALYLCASSPQWGANEKLFFGSGTQLSVL.

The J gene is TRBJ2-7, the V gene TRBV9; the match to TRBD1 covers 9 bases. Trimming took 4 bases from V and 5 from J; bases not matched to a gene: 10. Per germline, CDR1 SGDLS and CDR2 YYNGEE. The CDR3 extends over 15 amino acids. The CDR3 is CASSPLQDRGDEQYF. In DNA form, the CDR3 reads TGTGCCAGCAGCCCATTACAGGACAGGGGTGACGAGCAGTACTTC.

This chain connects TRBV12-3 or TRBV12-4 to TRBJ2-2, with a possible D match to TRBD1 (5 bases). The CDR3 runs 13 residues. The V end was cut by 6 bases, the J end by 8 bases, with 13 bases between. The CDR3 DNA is TGTGCCAGCAGCCCAACCCGGACAGGGGAGCTGTTTTTT. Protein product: CASSPTRTGELFF.

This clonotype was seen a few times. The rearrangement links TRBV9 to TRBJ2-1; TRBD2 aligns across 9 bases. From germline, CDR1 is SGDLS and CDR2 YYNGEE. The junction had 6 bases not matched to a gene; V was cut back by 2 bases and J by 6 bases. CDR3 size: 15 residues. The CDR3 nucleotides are TGTGCCAGCAGCGTGGGTAGGACTAGCGTCAATGAGCAGTTCTTC. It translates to CASSVGRTSVNEQFF.

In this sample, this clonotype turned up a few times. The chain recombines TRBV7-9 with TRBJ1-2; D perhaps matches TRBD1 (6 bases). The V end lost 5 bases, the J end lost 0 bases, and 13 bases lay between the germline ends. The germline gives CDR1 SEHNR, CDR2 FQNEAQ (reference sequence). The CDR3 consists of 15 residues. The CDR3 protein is CASSAWDTPNYGYTF. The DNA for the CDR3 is TGTGCCAGCAGCGCATGGGACACCCCTAACTATGGCTACACCTTC.

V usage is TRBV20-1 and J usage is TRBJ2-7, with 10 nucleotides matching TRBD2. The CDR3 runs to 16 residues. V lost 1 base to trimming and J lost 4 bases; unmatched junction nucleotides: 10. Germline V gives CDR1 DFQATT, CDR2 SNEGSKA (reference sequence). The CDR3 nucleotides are TGCAGTGCTAGAGGACTCCTAGCGGGAGTACAGTACGAGCAGTACTTC. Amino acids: CSARGLLAGVQYEQYF.

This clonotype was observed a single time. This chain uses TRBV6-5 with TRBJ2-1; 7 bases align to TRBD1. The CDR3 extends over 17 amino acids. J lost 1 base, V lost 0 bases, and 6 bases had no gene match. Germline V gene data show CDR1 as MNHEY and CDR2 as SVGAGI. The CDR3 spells CASSYSPKGQSYNEQFF. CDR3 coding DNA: TGTGCCAGCAGTTACTCGCCCAAGGGACAGTCCTACAATGAGCAGTTCTTC.

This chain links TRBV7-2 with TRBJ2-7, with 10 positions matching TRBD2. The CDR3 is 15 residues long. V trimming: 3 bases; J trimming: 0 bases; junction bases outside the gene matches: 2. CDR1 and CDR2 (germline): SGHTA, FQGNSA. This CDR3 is CASSFLAGASYEQYF. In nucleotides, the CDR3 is TGTGCCAGCAGCTTCCTAGCGGGGGCCTCCTACGAGCAGTACTTC. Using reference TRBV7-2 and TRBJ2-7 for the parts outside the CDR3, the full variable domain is GAGVSQSPSNKVTEKGKDVELRCDPISGHTALYWYRQSLGQGLEFLIYFQGNSAPDKSGLPSDRFSAERTGGSVSTLTIQRTQQEDSAVYLCASSFLAGASYEQYFGPGTRLTVT.

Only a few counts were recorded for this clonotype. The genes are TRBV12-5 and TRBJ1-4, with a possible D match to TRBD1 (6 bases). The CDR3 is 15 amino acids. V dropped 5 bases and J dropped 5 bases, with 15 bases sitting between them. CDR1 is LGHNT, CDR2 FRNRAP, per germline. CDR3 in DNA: TGTGCTAGTGGTCGTGGGACTACAGGGAATGAAAAACTGTTTTTT. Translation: CASGRGTTGNEKLFF.

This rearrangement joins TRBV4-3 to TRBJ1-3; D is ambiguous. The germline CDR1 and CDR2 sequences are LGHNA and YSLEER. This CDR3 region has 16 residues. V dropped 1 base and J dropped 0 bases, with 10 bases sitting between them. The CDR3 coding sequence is TGCGCCAGCAGCCAAGGGGAGGTAATCTCTGGAAACACCATATATTTT. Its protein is CASSQGEVISGNTIYF.

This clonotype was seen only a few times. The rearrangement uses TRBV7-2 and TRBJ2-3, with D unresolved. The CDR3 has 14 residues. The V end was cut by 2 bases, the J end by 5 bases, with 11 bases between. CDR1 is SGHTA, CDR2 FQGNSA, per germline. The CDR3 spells CASSLRPRRDTQYF. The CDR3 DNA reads TGTGCCAGCAGCTTACGTCCTAGGCGAGATACGCAGTATTTT.

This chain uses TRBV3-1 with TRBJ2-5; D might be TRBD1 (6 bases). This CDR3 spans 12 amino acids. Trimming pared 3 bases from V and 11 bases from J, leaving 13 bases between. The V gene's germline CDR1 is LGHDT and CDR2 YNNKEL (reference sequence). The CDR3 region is CASSQTGSEQYF. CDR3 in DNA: TGTGCCAGCAGCCAGACAGGCAGTGAGCAGTACTTC.